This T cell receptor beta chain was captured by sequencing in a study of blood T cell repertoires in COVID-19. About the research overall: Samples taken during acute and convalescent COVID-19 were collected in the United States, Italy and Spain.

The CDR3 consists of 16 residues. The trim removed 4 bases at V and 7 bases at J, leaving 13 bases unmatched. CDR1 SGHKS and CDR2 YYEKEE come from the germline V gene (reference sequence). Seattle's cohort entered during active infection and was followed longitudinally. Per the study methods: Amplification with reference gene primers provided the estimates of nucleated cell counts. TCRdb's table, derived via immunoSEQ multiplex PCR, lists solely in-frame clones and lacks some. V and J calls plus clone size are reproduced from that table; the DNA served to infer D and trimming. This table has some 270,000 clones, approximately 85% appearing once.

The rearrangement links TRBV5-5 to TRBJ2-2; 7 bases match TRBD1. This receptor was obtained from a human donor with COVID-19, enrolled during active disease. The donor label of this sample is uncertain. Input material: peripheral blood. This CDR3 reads CASSAPLTGLGGELFF. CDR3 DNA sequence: TGTGCCAGCAGCGCTCCGCTGACAGGGCTAGGCGGGGAGCTGTTTTTT.